These T cell receptor beta chains were read from a single sample in a study of T cells in Graves' hyperthyroidism and ophthalmopathy. TCRdb re-called the multiplex PCR reads through MiXCR, storing one row per CDR3 protein. The sample lists 530,000 or so distinct CDR3 sequences, about half seen once, with 7.5% to 8.5% in the top ten. Sequencing input: peripheral blood or thyroid tissue (not recorded which). The receptors come from a woman aged 18 to 35 with Graves' hyperthyroidism. Each CDR3 is given without its conserved first and last residue.

j_call v_call cdr3_aa
TRBJ1-1 TRBV9 ASREKRYRGEAF
TRBJ2-1 TRBV29-1 SVDSRGHRNEQF
TRBJ2-6 TRBV14 ASSHRTLWANVLT
TRBJ2-7 TRBV9 ASSVEGTGGNEQY
NA TRBV20-1 SASEAEQF
TRBJ2-5 TRBV7-9 ASSPDWTEHETQY
TRBJ2-5 TRBV30 AWSVLGEETQY
TRBJ1-2 TRBV29-1 SVPTSGSYLYGYT
TRBJ2-6 TRBV7-9 ASSLRGTSGRTSGANVLT
TRBJ2-3 TRBV20-1 SASHPSGRFTDTQY
TRBJ2-5 TRBV20-1 SARLGEGGTETQY
TRBJ1-6 TRBV2 ASRQGGPPLH
TRBJ1-1 TRBV24-1 AIRDGAAF
TRBJ1-1 TRBV20-1 SARTWTGGPTEAF
TRBJ1-2 TRBV6-6 ASSYSRQRGIGGYT
TRBJ1-2 TRBV6-5 ASSYSGARGYT